The 9 T cell receptor beta chains given below trace back to one sample, sequenced in a study of T cells in Graves' hyperthyroidism and ophthalmopathy. The CDR3 regions of TCR beta were amplified from RNA transcripts. The TCR CDR3 first-round RT-PCR relied on the HTBI primer set. Using its own MiXCR run on the multiplex PCR reads, TCRdb lists one record per CDR3 protein. Among 600,000 to 750,000 distinct CDR3 sequences, around 15% were seen once, and the ten largest hold 15% to 17%. Sequencing was carried out using blood. These receptors all stem from a man between 50 and 59 years old with Graves' hyperthyroidism.

This clonotype was recorded many times. The chain carries TRBV12-3 or TRBV12-4 and TRBJ2-7; no reliable D call. The CDR3 consists of 12 residues. V shed 6 bases and J shed 6 bases, with 12 bases lying between them. CDR3 coding DNA: TGTGCCAGCAGACGAGCCTCCCTCGAGCAGTACTTC. Translated, it gives CASRRASLEQYF.

The table lists this clonotype with a few counts. The CDR3 loop reads CATSRQNYRNSPLHF. The CDR3, as DNA: TGTGCCACCAGCAGACAAAATTACAGGAATTCACCCCTCCACTTT. This rearrangement joins TRBV15 to TRBJ1-6, with D perhaps matching TRBD1 (5 bases). The V end was cut by 2 bases, the J end by 7 bases, with 12 bases between. In germline, CDR1 is LNHNV, CDR2 YYDKDF (reference sequence). This CDR3 region has 15 residues.

DNA of the CDR3: TGTGCAGTGAAAGAGCCCAACACCGGGGAGCTGTTTTTT. Translated: CAVKEPNTGELFF. The genes are TRBV6-2 or TRBV6-3 and TRBJ2-2; D is uncertain. Per germline, CDR1 MNHEY and CDR2 SVGEGT. The CDR3 is 13 amino acids.

This clonotype appeared a few times. V is TRBV27 and J is TRBJ2-4, with D possibly matching TRBD1 (5 bases). The V gene's germline CDR1 is MNHEY and CDR2 SMNVEV (reference sequence). Trimming took 6 bases from V and 6 from J, leaving 9 bases between them. The CDR3 has 12 amino acids. CDR3 residues: CASRQGGNIQYF. CDR3 coding DNA: TGTGCCAGCAGGCAGGGTGGAAACATTCAGTACTTC.

V is TRBV28 and J is TRBJ2-5; 9 bases are a match to TRBD1. CDR1 and CDR2 from the germline V gene are MDHEN and SYDVKM. The junction had 3 bases not matched to a gene; V was cut back by 3 bases and J by 7 bases. CDR3 length equals 13 residues. CDR3 sequence (DNA): TGTGCCAGCAGTTTGACAGGGGGGGGGACCCAGTACTTC. Amino acids: CASSLTGGGTQYF.

In nucleotides, the CDR3 is TGTGCCGCCAAGCAGGGAAGCTCCTACGAGCAGTACTTC. This translates into CAAKQGSSYEQYF. The J gene is TRBJ2-7, the V gene TRBV6-1; weak D call: TRBD1 (5 bases). The germline V gene encodes CDR1 MNHNS and CDR2 SASEGT. V was cut by 11 bases and J by 0 bases, with 14 bases left in between. This CDR3 contains 13 residues.

The chain employs TRBV6-2 or TRBV6-3 and TRBJ2-1, with 9 bases that match TRBD2. CDR3 size: 18 residues. Germline V gives CDR1 MNHEY, CDR2 SVGEGT. V lost 2 bases, J lost 1 base, and 9 bases stayed unmatched. In nucleotides, the CDR3 is TGTGCCAGCAGTTACGGCGGGAGGGCTGATTATTCCTACAATGAGCAGTTCTTC. Translation gives CASSYGGRADYSYNEQFF.

At least ten counts were recorded for this clonotype. V usage is TRBV29-1 and J usage is TRBJ1-3; D is uncertain. Germline CDR1 SQVTM, CDR2 ANQGSEA. The CDR3 is 13 amino acids. V shed 2 bases and J shed 4 bases, with 9 bases lying between them. The CDR3 bases are TGCAGCGTTGAAACGTACAGAGGAAACACCATATATTTT. Translating gives CSVETYRGNTIYF.

The sample holds many counts of this clonotype. CDR3 sequence: CASSQELQETQYF. The CDR3 DNA reads TGTGCCAGCAGCCAAGAATTGCAAGAGACCCAGTACTTC. The chain recombines TRBV14 with TRBJ2-5; no clear D gene. Germline assignment: CDR1 SGHDN and CDR2 FVKESK. This CDR3 spans 13 amino acids. Deletions cut 0 bases from V and 2 bases from J, with 4 bases between.